This T cell receptor beta chain emerged from a study of cytomegalovirus exposure and HLA in healthy donors. The CDR3 is made up of 14 amino acids. The V gene's germline CDR1 is SGHDN and CDR2 FVKESK. 13 Jbeta primers and 60 Vbeta primers were used for the PCR. Original data processing: Some 10 million of the about 80 million unique TCR beta chains counted in a later analysis were shared. The protocol was immunoSEQ multiplex PCR, while the TCRdb copy is restricted to in-frame clones and leaves out a portion. V and J calls and clone size are copied from that table; D and trimming were computed from the DNA. The profile shows around 200,000 clones, 75% to 80% of them singletons. This clone showed up just a few times. The antigen is not known. Study outcomes and limitations: Associated with HLA alleles at 0.05 false discovery rate in a later analysis were over 15,000 TCR beta sequences. Accounts indicate the classifier identified cytomegalovirus status with strong specificity and sensitivity.

The sample consisted of PBMCs. The TCR originated in a male donor in good health and CMV-seronegative. The rearrangement joins TRBV14 to TRBJ1-3, with D tentatively TRBD1 or TRBD2 (5 bases each). The J call may be faulty, since TRBJ2-2 better matches the DNA end. Here the CDR3 DNA reads TGTGCCAGCAGCCTGACTCTGGGGGCCGGGGAGCTGTTTTTT. This sequence encodes CASSLTLGAGELFF.